These 20 T cell receptor beta chains originate from one sample sequenced in a study of blood T cell repertoires in COVID-19. Libraries were prepared by immunoSEQ multiplex PCR; TCRdb keeps only in-frame clonotypes and omits some of them. The sample carries around 150,000 clones, around four fifths recorded once. The sequenced sample was PBMCs or T cells enriched from blood (not recorded which). All receptors derive from a woman aged 40 to 50 who had recovered from COVID-19.

J is TRBJ2-3 and V is TRBV4-1, with D possibly TRBD2 on 6 matching bases. V was pared by 4 bases and J by 6 bases, with 17 bases between. This CDR3 is built from 15 residues. CDR1 is MGHRA and CDR2 is YSYEKL in the germline V gene. The DNA for the CDR3 is TGCGCCAGCAGCCCAACCTCCCCCCTAGCGGATACGCAGTATTTT. Its translation: CASSPTSPLADTQYF.

CDR3 bases: TGTGCCAGCAGCTCGGGACTAGGGGGCGGAGAGACCCAGTACTTC. Amino acid sequence: CASSSGLGGGETQYF. The J gene is TRBJ2-5, the V gene TRBV11-2, with D perhaps TRBD2 (8 bases). Trimming removed 4 bases at V and 4 bases at J, with 16 bases between. CDR1 and CDR2 from the germline V gene are SGHAT and FQNNGV. The CDR3 extends over 15 amino acids.

This clone showed up just a few times. V is TRBV24-1 and J is TRBJ2-6; D may be TRBD2 (7 bases). Germline CDR1 reads KGHDR; CDR2 reads SFDVKD. Deletions cut 4 bases from V and 13 bases from J, with 16 bases between. CDR3 length: 14 residues. The CDR3 here is CATSELRGGSVLTF. In nucleotides, the CDR3 is TGTGCCACCAGTGAGCTGAGGGGGGGCTCAGTCCTGACTTTC.

The chain has TRBV7-2 and TRBJ2-3, with D unresolved. Trimming pared 1 base from V and 7 bases from J, leaving 6 bases between. CDR3 length equals 12 residues. The germline V gene encodes CDR1 SGHTA and CDR2 FQGNSA. The CDR3 here is CASSLVQNTQYF. CDR3 coding DNA: TGTGCCAGCAGCTTAGTCCAGAATACGCAGTATTTT.

The chain recombines TRBV27 with TRBJ1-5; D unclear. The CDR3 covers 14 residues. Germline-derived CDR1 and CDR2 are MNHEY and SMNVEV (reference sequence). V gave up 1 base and J gave up 2 bases, with 6 bases separating them. This CDR3 reads CASSLFAGNQPQHF. CDR3 nucleotides: TGTGCCAGCAGTTTATTTGCGGGCAATCAGCCCCAGCATTTT.

J is TRBJ1-5 and V is TRBV7-2; TRBD1 aligns across 8 bases. The CDR3 consists of 13 residues. V was pared by 5 bases and J by 7 bases, with 4 bases of the junction left unmatched. CDR1 and CDR2 (germline): SGHTA, FQGNSA. This chain's CDR3 is CASSQDREQPQHF. As DNA, the CDR3 is TGTGCCAGCAGCCAGGACAGGGAGCAGCCCCAGCATTTT.

The genes are TRBV15 and TRBJ2-2; no firm D call. Germline values: CDR1 LNHNV, CDR2 YYDKDF (reference sequence). V was cut by 1 base and J by 0 bases, with 12 bases left in between. This CDR3 has 17 amino acids. In nucleotides, the CDR3 is TGTGCCACCAGCAGAGGGCGGAGAGGTTCGAACACCGGGGAGCTGTTTTTT. Translating gives CATSRGRRGSNTGELFF.

The chain employs TRBV6-5 and TRBJ1-5, with a weak D call TRBD1 (5 bases). Germline values: CDR1 MNHEY, CDR2 SVGAGI. This CDR3 has 14 amino acids. V was trimmed by 6 bases and J by 5 bases, leaving 14 bases between them. In DNA form, the CDR3 reads TGTGCCAGCAGCTGGGGCAGGGTTGATCAGCCCCAGCATTTT. This gives the protein CASSWGRVDQPQHF.

The genes are TRBV12-3 or TRBV12-4 and TRBJ2-2, with D maybe TRBD2 (6 bases). The CDR3 sequence is 11 residues long. Trimming took off 6 bases at V and 14 bases at J, with 13 bases between the two ends. The chain's CDR3 is CASSPSTRLFF. CDR3 nucleotide sequence: TGTGCCAGCAGCCCTTCGACTAGACTGTTTTTT.

The chain carries TRBV2 and TRBJ2-1, with 7 nucleotides matching TRBD2. The CDR3 is made up of 12 amino acids. Per the germline V gene, CDR1 is SNHLY and CDR2 is FYNNEI. The V segment lost 6 bases and the J segment 15 bases; nucleotides outside the gene matches: 11. Written as DNA, the CDR3 is TGTGCCAGCAGGCGAGGGAGGGAGTCACCGTTCTTC. Protein sequence: CASRRGRESPFF.

The chain combines TRBV27 with TRBJ1-5, with a tentative D call TRBD1 (6 bases). The germline V and J ends were trimmed by 5 bases and 2 bases, with 13 bases remaining between them. Germline-derived CDR1 and CDR2 are MNHEY and SMNVEV (reference sequence). This CDR3 comprises 15 residues. The chain's CDR3 is CASSVQGGGNQPQHF. CDR3 in DNA: TGTGCCAGCAGTGTACAGGGAGGGGGCAATCAGCCCCAGCATTTT.

The rearrangement uses TRBV2 and TRBJ1-6; 9 bases are a match to TRBD1. CDR3 length equals 12 residues. The ends lost 9 bases at V and 7 bases at J; junction bases unmatched: 1. CDR1 is SNHLY and CDR2 is FYNNEI in the germline V gene. The CDR3, as DNA: TGTGCCAGGGGGACAGGGAATTCACCCCTCCACTTT. This encodes CARGTGNSPLHF.

V usage is TRBV6-5 and J usage is TRBJ1-5; D gene unclear. V dropped 2 bases and J dropped 4 bases, with 12 bases sitting between them. The germline V gene encodes CDR1 MNHEY and CDR2 SVGAGI. The CDR3 runs to 15 residues. The CDR3 DNA is TGTGCCAGCAGTTACCTGGCGGGAAGGAATCAGCCCCAGCATTTT. This codes for CASSYLAGRNQPQHF.

The chain couples TRBV2 to TRBJ2-1; weak D call: TRBD2 (5 bases). Trimming removed 2 bases from V and 10 bases from J, with 9 bases in between. The CDR3 extends over 12 amino acids. Germline lookup yields CDR1 SNHLY and CDR2 FYNNEI. Here the CDR3 reads CASSELAFEQFF. Written as DNA, the CDR3 is TGTGCCAGCAGTGAACTAGCATTCGAGCAGTTCTTC.

The chain recombines TRBV7-6 with TRBJ2-5; maybe TRBD1 (5 bases). The CDR3 runs 16 residues. V was clipped by 5 bases and J by 2 bases, with 18 bases between them. The germline V gene has CDR1 SGHVS and CDR2 FNYEAQ. CDR3 residues: CASSPRGSSGQETQYF. The CDR3 region has the DNA TGTGCCAGCAGCCCTAGGGGTTCATCAGGGCAAGAGACCCAGTACTTC.

In its sample, this clone was seen once. The CDR3 DNA reads as TGTGCCAGCAGCCAATCGATAGGGGTCGATGAGCAGTTCTTC. This codes for CASSQSIGVDEQFF. This rearrangement joins TRBV16 to TRBJ2-1, with D possibly matching TRBD1 (5 bases). CDR1 is KGHSY, CDR2 FQNENV, per germline. The germline V and J ends were trimmed by 0 bases and 8 bases, with 11 bases remaining between them. The CDR3 length is 14 residues.

The chain is built from TRBV6-5 and TRBJ1-3; D call uncertain. The CDR3 spans 11 residues. Deletions cut 6 bases from V and 4 bases from J, with 4 bases between. Germline assignment: CDR1 MNHEY and CDR2 SVGAGI. CDR3 DNA: TGTGCCAGCAGCAGGGGAAACACCATATATTTT. This codes for CASSRGNTIYF.

This clone appeared a single time. The rearrangement uses TRBV2 and TRBJ1-2; D unclear. Trimming shortened V by 3 bases and J by 4 bases, and 6 bases separated the two germline ends. The CDR3 is 12 amino acids. Germline V gene sequence: CDR1 SNHLY, CDR2 FYNNEI. The CDR3 loop reads CASSDFGYGYTF. The CDR3 DNA sequence: TGTGCCAGCAGTGACTTCGGCTATGGCTACACCTTC.

V usage is TRBV27 and J usage is TRBJ2-7; 10 positions agree with TRBD1. The CDR3 consists of 15 residues. Germline CDR1 is MNHEY and CDR2 is SMNVEV (reference sequence). J was trimmed by 3 bases and V by 3 bases; bases with no gene match: 5. CDR3 residues: CASSLGQGIHYEQYF. The CDR3 DNA follows: TGTGCCAGCAGTTTGGGACAGGGGATCCACTACGAGCAGTACTTC.

The count of this clone is one. The chain links TRBV25-1 to TRBJ1-1; maybe TRBD1 (5 bases). Germline-derived CDR1 and CDR2 are MGHDK and SYGVNS. Between the trimmed V and J ends, which lost 5 bases and 8 bases, there was a span of 15 bases. CDR3 length: 13 amino acids. Here the CDR3 DNA reads TGTGCCAGCAGTATCCAGGGATCGTTAGAAGCTTTCTTT. Its translation is CASSIQGSLEAFF.